Each of the 16 T cell receptor beta chains below was sequenced from the same sample in a study of regulatory T cells in long-lasting Graves disease. Time point specified: newly diagnosed GD, antithyroid drugs for less than 3 months. The TCR library was made from RNA extracted from PBMCs. According to the study, TCR beta libraries were built with iRepertoire HTBI primers and CDR3-region Arm-PCR. TCRdb reanalysed the multiplex PCR reads using MiXCR and keeps one entry per CDR3 protein. Of about 540,000 distinct CDR3 sequences in the sample, roughly 12% were seen once. This sample was shared with a second study, whose subject was T cells in Graves' hyperthyroidism and ophthalmopathy.

The specimen comprised peripheral blood mononuclear cells (PBMCs), sampled at new diagnosis, from a patient treated with antithyroid drugs. The receptors here all came from a young man with Graves disease.

This clonotype was observed many times. The chain combines TRBV24-1 with TRBJ1-2; TRBD1 agrees at 10 bases. Germline CDR1 is KGHDR and CDR2 is SFDVKD. The trim removed 5 bases at V and 5 bases at J, leaving 4 bases unmatched. This CDR3 is built from 14 residues. CDR3 amino acids: CATSAGQGRYGYTF. CDR3 DNA sequence: TGTGCCACCAGTGCGGGACAGGGGAGATATGGCTACACCTTC.

Many counts were recorded for this clonotype. V and J are TRBV20-1 and TRBJ1-1; D is undetermined. V was clipped by 3 bases and J by 4 bases, with 24 bases between them. In germline, CDR1 is DFQATT, CDR2 SNEGSKA (reference sequence). CDR3 length: 17 residues. This chain's CDR3 is CSASSASTGAWGTEAFF. CDR3 DNA sequence: TGCAGTGCTAGCTCGGCTTCTACGGGAGCATGGGGCACTGAAGCTTTCTTT.

This clonotype showed up just a few times. This chain joins TRBV28 and TRBJ2-7, with 13 bases that match TRBD2. Trimming removed 4 bases from V and 1 base from J; junction bases left unmatched: 4. Germline assignment: CDR1 MDHEN and CDR2 SYDVKM. CDR3 length: 16 amino acids. In nucleotides, the CDR3 is TGTGCCAGCAGTTCAGGACTAGCGGGAGAGTCCTACGAGCAGTACTTC. Its translation is CASSSGLAGESYEQYF.

This clonotype was counted ten times or more. The V and J genes are TRBV4-2 and TRBJ2-1; D is perhaps TRBD2 (6 bases). Germline loops: CDR1 LGHNA, CDR2 YNFKEQ. The CDR3 covers 16 residues. Trimming removed 5 bases at V and 2 bases at J, with 16 bases between. CDR3 bases: TGTGCCAGCAGCTCGAAGGGAGCTAGCGCCTACAATGAGCAGTTCTTC. Its protein product is CASSSKGASAYNEQFF.

The sample holds many counts of this clonotype. CDR3 sequence reads: CASSRTGDTQYF. As DNA, the CDR3 is TGTGCCAGCAGCCGGACGGGAGATACGCAGTATTTT. This chain joins TRBV3-1 and TRBJ2-3; D is uncertain. The CDR3 is 12 residues long. CDR1 LGHDT and CDR2 YNNKEL come from the germline V gene (reference sequence). V gave up 4 bases and J gave up 5 bases, with 7 bases separating them.

This clonotype was seen at least ten times. The chain joins TRBV2 to TRBJ1-6, with D perhaps TRBD1 (6 bases). Germline assignment: CDR1 SNHLY and CDR2 FYNNEI. This CDR3 is 14 amino acids long. The germline V and J ends were trimmed by 1 base and 7 bases, with 8 bases remaining between them. CDR3 residues: CASSEGQGNSPLHF. The DNA of the CDR3 is TGTGCCAGCAGTGAAGGTCAGGGGAATTCACCCCTCCACTTT.

With respect to this clonotype: It differs at one base from a far larger clone, so likely a read error. The CDR3 sequence is CASRTLAAYEQFF. The DNA of the CDR3 is TGTGCCAGCAGAACACTAGCTGCCTACGAGCAGTTCTTC. This chain joins TRBV27 and TRBJ2-1; tentatively, D is TRBD2 (6 bases). There are 13 residues in the CDR3. Trimming pared 6 bases from V and 10 bases from J, leaving 16 bases between. CDR1 and CDR2 (germline): MNHEY, SMNVEV (reference sequence).

Many counts were recorded for this clonotype. This chain uses TRBV19 with TRBJ1-1; D unclear. This CDR3 has 16 amino acids. CDR1 is LNHDA, CDR2 SQIVND, per germline (reference sequence). The V and J ends lost 1 base and 1 base respectively, with 13 bases between them. The CDR3 bases are TGTGCCAGTAGTATAGGATCAACCGGGAGGAACACTGAAGCTTTCTTT. This codes for CASSIGSTGRNTEAFF.

There are a few counts of this clonotype. The chain recombines TRBV3-1 with TRBJ2-1; no firm D call. Germline-derived CDR1 and CDR2 are LGHDT and YNNKEL (reference sequence). V lost 2 bases and J lost 8, with 10 bases in between. The CDR3 is 13 amino acids. The CDR3 bases are TGTGCCAGCAGCCAACACCCTGGCTATGAGCAGTTCTTC. Its translation is CASSQHPGYEQFF.

The CDR3 bases are TGTGCCATCAGTGCCGGGGAGAGCACTGAAGCTTTCTTT. This gives the protein CAISAGESTEAFF. The rearrangement links TRBV10-3 to TRBJ1-1, with unresolved D. The V and J ends lost 4 bases and 4 bases respectively, with 10 bases between them. The CDR3 loop spans 13 amino acids. The V gene's germline CDR1 is ENHRY and CDR2 SYGVKD.

This clonotype was detected ten times or more. This chain links TRBV20-1 with TRBJ2-1, with TRBD1 matching over 8 bases. The V gene's germline CDR1 is DFQATT and CDR2 SNEGSKA (reference sequence). Losses at the gene ends were 0 bases for V and 5 bases for J; bases not matched to a gene: 6. This CDR3 contains 15 residues. The CDR3 nucleotides are TGCAGTGCTAGAGATACAGGGGGTACTGACAATGAGCAGTTCTTC. Its protein product is CSARDTGGTDNEQFF.

This clonotype showed up many times. The chain couples TRBV3-1 to TRBJ1-2, with D unclear. This CDR3 has 13 residues. CDR1 is LGHDT, CDR2 YNNKEL, per germline (reference sequence). V was clipped by 4 bases and J by 5 bases, with 11 bases between them. CDR3 DNA: TGTGCCAGCAGCCTAGGTCAGACTTATGGCTACACCTTC. This translates into CASSLGQTYGYTF. Together with reference TRBV3-1 and TRBJ1-2, the CDR3 gives the full variable domain: DTAVSQTPKYLVTQMGNDKSIKCEQNLGHDTMYWYKQDSKKFLKIMFSYNNKELIINETVPNRFSPKSPDKAHLNLHINSLELGDSAVYFCASSLGQTYGYTFGSGTRLTVV.

The rearrangement joins TRBV20-1 to TRBJ2-5, with 11 bases lining up with TRBD2. This CDR3 spans 15 amino acids. With V trimmed by 3 bases and J by 7 bases, 10 bases remained unmatched. The germline V gene has CDR1 DFQATT and CDR2 SNEGSKA (reference sequence). As DNA, the CDR3 is TGCAGTGCTAGTCGGCTAGCGGGGGGCGATGGGACCCAGTACTTC. Amino acids: CSASRLAGGDGTQYF.

This clonotype was detected a few times. The genes are TRBV27 and TRBJ2-2; 9 bases map to TRBD2. Trimming took 7 bases from V and 4 from J; bases not matched to a gene: 16. The CDR3 spans 18 residues. Germline lookup yields CDR1 MNHEY and CDR2 SMNVEV (reference sequence). The CDR3 region has the DNA TGTGCCAGCAAATGGGCGGCGGGAGGGCGGCACACCACCGGGGAGCTGTTTTTT. This translates into CASKWAAGGRHTTGELFF.

As regards this clonotype: One base away lies a much larger clone, so this may be a sequencing read error. The chain recombines TRBV6-1 with TRBJ2-7; D is possibly TRBD1 or TRBD2 (5 bases each). Germline V CDR1 and CDR2: MNHNS, SASEGT. The CDR3 contains 13 residues. V lost 7 bases and J lost 5, with 15 bases in between. CDR3 coding DNA: TGTGCCAGCACAGGCGTCGGGGCCCACGAGCAGTACTTC. This sequence encodes CASTGVGAHEQYF.

The chain is built from TRBV5-1 and TRBJ1-2; no clear D gene. Trimming removed 3 bases at V and 1 base at J, with 10 bases between. Germline CDR1 is SGHRS and CDR2 is YFSETQ. The CDR3 covers 14 residues. CDR3 nucleotide sequence: TGCGCCAGCAGCTCGGGGAGCCTTAACTATGGCTACACCTTC. Residues: CASSSGSLNYGYTF.